The 25 T cell receptor beta chains listed next were all sequenced from one sample in a study of early T cells in non-severe SARS-CoV-2 infection. One entry per CDR3 protein, called by TCRdb with MiXCR from the 5' RACE reads. This table has fewer than 50,000 distinct CDR3 sequences, less than 15% appearing once. The material sequenced was whole blood. The receptors stem from an adult who was a healthcare worker with PCR-confirmed SARS-CoV-2 infection or an uninfected control (not recorded which).

Ten or more counts support this clonotype. The genes are TRBV6-6 and TRBJ1-1; 9 bases fit TRBD1. After removal of 5 bases from V and 0 bases from J, the junction contained 1 base not matched to a gene. Germline CDR1 MNHNY, CDR2 SVGAGI (reference sequence). CDR3 length: 14 residues. The CDR3 loop is CASSRTGVNTEAFF. The CDR3 region has the DNA TGTGCCAGCAGTAGGACAGGGGTGAACACTGAAGCTTTCTTT.

This clonotype was observed many times. The chain has TRBV7-8 and TRBJ2-1; maybe TRBD1 (6 bases). The CDR3 sequence is 16 residues long. Between the trimmed V and J ends, which lost 5 bases and 1 base, there was a span of 15 bases. Germline V gene sequence: CDR1 SGHVS, CDR2 FQNEAQ. CDR3 bases: TGTGCCAGCAGCCCCTTGGGGGCACCGTCCTACAATGAGCAGTTCTTC. It translates to CASSPLGAPSYNEQFF.

J is TRBJ1-5 and V is TRBV5-1; D not certain. Germline CDR1 SGHRS, CDR2 YFSETQ. Trimming took 1 base from V and 1 from J, leaving 9 bases between them. CDR3 length: 15 amino acids. This chain's CDR3 is CASSLSGRSNQPQHF. DNA of the CDR3: TGCGCCAGCAGCTTGTCGGGCCGGAGCAATCAGCCCCAGCATTTT.

The V call is TRBV6-2 or TRBV6-3, the J call TRBJ2-3; 11 bases agree with TRBD1. This CDR3 spans 15 amino acids. Looked up from germline, CDR1 is MNHEY and CDR2 is SVGEGT. Trimming removed 6 bases from V and 4 bases from J; junction bases left unmatched: 6. CDR3 amino acids: CASRDGQGAADTQYF. The CDR3 nucleotides are TGTGCCAGCAGAGACGGACAGGGGGCTGCAGATACGCAGTATTTT.

This clonotype was counted between two and nine times. This chain links TRBV28 with TRBJ2-1; D is possibly TRBD1 (6 bases). The germline gives CDR1 MDHEN, CDR2 SYDVKM. V was pared by 4 bases and J by 2 bases, with 9 bases between. This CDR3 contains 14 residues. The CDR3 region is CASSWGQAYNEQFF. The CDR3 DNA sequence: TGTGCCAGCAGTTGGGGGCAGGCCTACAATGAGCAGTTCTTC.

This clonotype was seen many times. This chain links TRBV5-1 with TRBJ2-2, with D unclear. Germline lookup yields CDR1 SGHRS and CDR2 YFSETQ. V dropped 0 bases and J dropped 0 bases, with 6 bases sitting between them. The CDR3 has 15 amino acids. The CDR3: CASSLEEPNTGELFF. The CDR3 bases are TGCGCCAGCAGCTTGGAGGAACCGAACACCGGGGAGCTGTTTTTT.

In its sample, this clonotype was seen a few times. In DNA form, the CDR3 reads TGTGCCAGCAGCTTCGGTGGTAGCGGGAGCTACGAGCAGTACTTC. This codes for CASSFGGSGSYEQYF. The J gene is TRBJ2-7, the V gene TRBV7-3; TRBD2 aligns across 9 bases. CDR3 length: 15 amino acids. CDR1 is SGHTA and CDR2 is FQGTGA in the germline V gene. The trim removed 3 bases at V and 3 bases at J, leaving 6 bases unmatched.

This clonotype was observed at least ten times. The chain joins TRBV2 to TRBJ2-3, with TRBD2 matching 8 bases. Germline V gives CDR1 SNHLY, CDR2 FYNNEI. The CDR3 runs to 16 residues. V lost 6 bases to trimming and J lost 2 bases; unmatched junction nucleotides: 10. DNA for the CDR3: TGTGCCAGCAGGGGGGAGAGCGGGAGATACACAGATACGCAGTATTTT. Its protein product is CASRGESGRYTDTQYF.

The chain recombines TRBV7-3 with TRBJ2-5; D may match TRBD1 or TRBD2 (5 bases each). Trimming shortened V by 5 bases and J by 4 bases, and 17 bases separated the two germline ends. This CDR3 has 15 amino acids. Germline loops: CDR1 SGHTA, CDR2 FQGTGA. CDR3 DNA: TGTGCCAGCAGCCCCCTGGGGGTGGAAGGAGAGACCCAGTACTTC. Its translation: CASSPLGVEGETQYF. Filled out from reference TRBV7-3 and TRBJ2-5, the complete variable domain reads GAGVSQTPSNKVTEKGKYVELRCDPISGHTALYWYRQSLGQGPEFLIYFQGTGAADDSGLPNDRFFAVRPEGSVSTLKIQRTERGDSAVYLCASSPLGVEGETQYFGPGTRLLVL.

This clonotype was found a few times. The V call is TRBV5-1, the J call TRBJ2-7; D is possibly TRBD2 (7 bases). Trimming shortened V by 1 base and J by 2 bases, and 16 bases separated the two germline ends. Per germline, CDR1 SGHRS and CDR2 YFSETQ. This CDR3 has 16 residues. The CDR3, as DNA: TGCGCCAGCAGCTTGTGGGGGGGGCAGCAGCCCTACGAGCAGTACTTC. The encoded protein is CASSLWGGQQPYEQYF.

This clonotype is judged medium-sized. The chain carries TRBV20-1 and TRBJ2-1; TRBD1 aligns across 7 bases. This CDR3 contains 15 residues. Per the germline V gene, CDR1 is DFQATT and CDR2 is SNEGSKA (reference sequence). The trim removed 5 bases at V and 7 bases at J, leaving 14 bases unmatched. The CDR3 spells CSAPDPQGLENEQFF. CDR3 nucleotide sequence: TGCAGTGCTCCCGACCCACAGGGGTTAGAGAATGAGCAGTTCTTC.

There are a few counts of this clonotype. The CDR3 coding sequence is TGTGCCAGCAGCCCAAGAGAGTATTTCGGGGAGCTGTTTTTT. Protein sequence: CASSPREYFGELFF. J is TRBJ2-2 and V is TRBV7-9; D is uncertain. V was trimmed by 5 bases and J by 7 bases, leaving 14 bases between them. Per germline, CDR1 SEHNR and CDR2 FQNEAQ (reference sequence). The CDR3 consists of 14 residues.

This clonotype was seen more than once but under ten times. The V and J genes are TRBV6-5 and TRBJ2-3; TRBD2 might be the D (6 bases). Trimming removed 5 bases from V and 0 bases from J, with 15 bases in between. The CDR3 totals 16 residues. The germline gives CDR1 MNHEY, CDR2 SVGAGI. The CDR3 region is CASSTPGTLSTDTQYF. The CDR3 DNA follows: TGTGCCAGCAGTACCCCCGGGACTTTAAGCACAGATACGCAGTATTTT.

This clonotype has just a few counts. Relative to the germline gene, one junction end is altered; a read error may explain this. The chain is built from TRBV30 and TRBJ1-1; D uncertain. Germline V gene lookup returns CDR1 GTSNPN and CDR2 SVGIG (reference sequence). The CDR3 has 12 amino acids. In nucleotides, the CDR3 is TGTGCCTGGAGTCCCACCCTCCTTTTTTGGATCTTT. This gives the protein CAWSPTLLFWIF.

This clonotype occurred many times. The V call is TRBV11-1, the J call TRBJ2-2; maybe TRBD1 (6 bases). CDR1 is SGHAT, CDR2 FQDESV, per germline (reference sequence). Trimming pared 1 base from V and 6 bases from J, leaving 9 bases between. The CDR3 spans 14 residues. The CDR3 DNA reads as TGTGCCAGCAGCTTAGTTGGGGGCCCCGGGGAGCTGTTTTTT. Its protein product is CASSLVGGPGELFF.

This clonotype was detected only a few times. V usage is TRBV13 and J usage is TRBJ2-7; D could derive from TRBD1 or TRBD2 (5 bases each). V gave up 6 bases and J gave up 2 bases, with 14 bases separating them. This CDR3 comprises 14 residues. The germline gives CDR1 PRHDT, CDR2 FYEKMQ (reference sequence). The CDR3 DNA is TGTGCCAGCAGAGCTTCCGGGACCACCTACGAGCAGTACTTC. Residues: CASRASGTTYEQYF.

This clonotype has just a few counts. The DNA of the CDR3 is TGCAGCGTCGGGACTAGCGGGAGGGAGACCCAGTACTTC. Amino acid sequence: CSVGTSGRETQYF. This chain links TRBV29-1 with TRBJ2-5; 15 nucleotides line up with TRBD2. The V segment lost 6 bases and the J segment 5 bases; nucleotides outside the gene matches: 1. Germline CDR1 reads SQVTM; CDR2 reads ANQGSEA. This CDR3 region has 13 residues.

This clonotype was recorded at least ten times. The chain recombines TRBV20-1 with TRBJ2-2; a weak D match, TRBD1 (5 bases). The germline gives CDR1 DFQATT, CDR2 SNEGSKA (reference sequence). The CDR3 extends over 14 amino acids. Trimming removed 3 bases at V and 0 bases at J, with 8 bases between. The CDR3 spells CSARGQTNTGELFF. In DNA form, the CDR3 reads TGCAGTGCTAGGGGGCAGACGAACACCGGGGAGCTGTTTTTT.

This clonotype was counted many times. This chain connects TRBV6-6 to TRBJ1-1; a possible D gene is TRBD1 (5 bases). The V end lost 2 bases, the J end lost 1 base, and 8 bases lay between the germline ends. The CDR3 consists of 14 residues. CDR1 is MNHNY and CDR2 is SVGAGI in the germline V gene (reference sequence). CDR3 in amino acids: CASSYGGTNTEAFF. For the CDR3, the DNA is TGTGCCAGCAGTTACGGGGGAACGAACACTGAAGCTTTCTTT.

At least ten counts were recorded for this clonotype. This chain uses TRBV4-3 with TRBJ2-2; 9 nucleotides line up with TRBD2. Germline lookup yields CDR1 LGHNA and CDR2 YSLEER. The CDR3 totals 16 residues. V was clipped by 4 bases and J by 3 bases; unmatched bases: 6. CDR3 in DNA: TGCGCCAGCAGCCCCGAGACTAGCGGCTACACCGGGGAGCTGTTTTTT. Protein: CASSPETSGYTGELFF.

The table lists this clonotype with a few counts. The chain combines TRBV5-1 with TRBJ2-5; 9 positions match TRBD2. Trimming cost V 1 base and J 1 base; bases outside gene matches: 2. Germline CDR1 is SGHRS and CDR2 is YFSETQ. This CDR3 comprises 15 residues. This chain's CDR3 is CASSLSSGVQETQYF. CDR3 DNA: TGCGCCAGCAGCTTGTCTAGCGGGGTCCAAGAGACCCAGTACTTC.

This clonotype showed up many times. CDR3 protein: CSGRGEGGHEQYF. The CDR3 DNA reads TGCAGCGGTAGAGGGGAGGGAGGGCACGAGCAGTACTTC. V and J are TRBV20-1 and TRBJ2-7; TRBD2 aligns across 7 bases. The germline CDR1 and CDR2 sequences are DFQATT and SNEGSKA (reference sequence). CDR3 length equals 13 residues.

There are many counts of this clonotype. V is TRBV7-2 and J is TRBJ1-3, with unresolved D. The CDR3 sequence is 13 residues long. From germline, CDR1 is SGHTA and CDR2 FQGNSA. V gave up 5 bases and J gave up 0 bases, with 5 bases separating them. This CDR3 is CASSENSGNTIYF. The CDR3 DNA reads TGTGCCAGCAGCGAAAACTCTGGAAACACCATATATTTT.

The sample holds a few counts of this clonotype. The gene calls are TRBV12-3 or TRBV12-4 and TRBJ2-7; D ambiguous. V was shortened by 4 bases and J by 2 bases, with 9 bases between the two germline ends. This CDR3 has 13 amino acids. The CDR3 sequence: CASSSPNAYEQYF. The CDR3 coding sequence is TGTGCCAGCAGTTCACCGAACGCCTACGAGCAGTACTTC.

The chain is built from TRBV7-2 and TRBJ2-1, with unresolved D. Looked up from germline, CDR1 is SGHTA and CDR2 is FQGNSA. Trimming took 7 bases from V and 4 from J, leaving 11 bases between them. This CDR3 contains 13 residues. Here the CDR3 DNA reads TGTGCCAGCATGGTCCCCTCTTACAATGAGCAGTTCTTC. It codes for CASMVPSYNEQFF.